The present TCR beta chain was sequenced within a study of T-cell memory formation after mild COVID-19. Study-wide results and limits: The appearance of some responding clones in pre-infection memory suggested that cross-reactive memory joined. The study found balanced CD4/CD8 in clones contracting day 15 to 85 and a CD4+ lean in later expanders. CD4+ contracting clones were found mainly in CM and EM, and CD8+ ones in EMRA.

Germline lookup yields CDR1 SGHTA and CDR2 FQGNSA. The CDR3 covers 13 residues. With 5 bases removed from V and 3 bases from J, the gap between germline ends came to 11 bases. This clonotype appeared a few times. Its matching antigen is unknown. TCRdb reprocessed the 5' RACE reads via MiXCR and lists one record per CDR3 protein. The sample lists 150,000 to 200,000 distinct CDR3 sequences, 10% to 15% occurring once. The TCR was taken from a man younger than 35 who had mild COVID-19 (a few samples of this study predate the infection). Cell type and time point are not known. Input material: PBMCs or a T cell subset sorted from them (not recorded which). The V gene is TRBV7-2, the J gene TRBJ2-7; tentative D call: TRBD2 (6 bases). The CDR3 sequence is CASSRDGGYEQYF. The CDR3 nucleotides are TGTGCCAGCAGCCGAGACGGGGGCTACGAGCAGTACTTC.